This entry lists 18 T cell receptor beta chains sequenced from one sample in a study of low-dose radiotherapy and immunotherapy resistance in tumors. Indicated time point: after trial treatment. Treatment meaning: LDRT plus nivolumab, ipilimumab, low-dose cyclophosphamide and aspirin (RACIN trial). Alpha- and beta-chain coverage of first-strand cDNA came from TRAV- and TRBV-specific primers. The authors ran 20 PCR cycles to amplify TCRs with a constant-region primer and V-primer adapter. MiXCR was run by TCRdb on the reads, yielding one entry per CDR3 protein. The sample lists roughly 56,000 distinct CDR3 sequences; about 25% were seen once. Sequencing was performed on PBMCs, taken after low-dose radiotherapy plus immunotherapy. All receptors derive from a male donor with prostate cancer.

This clonotype was seen repeatedly, ten times or more. The rearrangement uses TRBV29-1 and TRBJ1-1; perhaps TRBD1 as D (6 bases). Trimming stripped 3 bases from V and 5 bases from J, with 10 bases between. This CDR3 has 12 residues. Germline V lookup: CDR1 SQVTM, CDR2 ANQGSEA. The CDR3 spells CSVEQGRTEAFF. In DNA, the CDR3 is TGCAGCGTTGAGCAGGGGAGGACTGAAGCTTTCTTT.

This clonotype was seen at least ten times. This rearrangement joins TRBV5-1 to TRBJ2-1; 14 nucleotides align to TRBD2. V gave up 5 bases and J gave up 3 bases; unmatched junction bases: 7. This CDR3 has 17 amino acids. Per the germline V gene, CDR1 is SGHRS and CDR2 is YFSETQ. Here the CDR3 DNA reads TGCGCCAGCAGGGGTACCGGGACTAGCGGGAGCTACAATGAGCAGTTCTTC. Its translation is CASRGTGTSGSYNEQFF. The full variable domain, rest sourced from reference TRBV5-1 and TRBJ2-1, is KAGVTQTPRYLIKTRGQQVTLSCSPISGHRSVSWYQQTPGQGLQFLFEYFSETQRNKGNFPGRFSGRQFSNSRSEMNVSTLELGDSALYLCASRGTGTSGSYNEQFFGPGTRLTVL.

This clonotype was counted ten times or more. This chain links TRBV7-9 with TRBJ1-4; possibly TRBD1 for D (5 bases). V was shortened by 5 bases and J by 0 bases, with 13 bases between the two germline ends. Per germline, CDR1 SEHNR and CDR2 FQNEAQ (reference sequence). This CDR3 is 16 amino acids long. DNA of the CDR3: TGTGCCAGCAGCCCTCCTAGGGGTGCAACTAATGAAAAACTGTTTTTT. Its protein is CASSPPRGATNEKLFF.

J is TRBJ2-3 and V is TRBV6-6, with a possible D match to TRBD1 (6 bases). Trimming left V 6 bases short and J 0 bases short, with 13 bases between. CDR3 length: 15 residues. Germline-derived CDR1 and CDR2 are MNHNY and SVGAGI (reference sequence). In DNA, the CDR3 is TGTGCCAGCAGAAAGACAGGAACTAGCACAGATACGCAGTATTTT. It encodes CASRKTGTSTDTQYF.

The chain combines TRBV7-2 with TRBJ1-2; 9 bases agree with TRBD1. This CDR3 spans 15 amino acids. Germline V CDR1 and CDR2: SGHTA, FQGNSA. With V trimmed by 1 base and J by 4 bases, 4 bases remained unmatched. The CDR3 is CASSLGGQGSYGYTF. DNA of the CDR3: TGTGCCAGCAGCTTAGGGGGACAGGGCAGCTATGGCTACACCTTC.

The sample holds a few counts of this clonotype. A read error likely explains this, since a far larger clone differs by one base. The gene calls are TRBV11-3 and TRBJ2-7; 8 bases are shared with TRBD2. Germline V lookup: CDR1 SGHNT, CDR2 YENEEA. V was pared by 4 bases and J by 7 bases, with 9 bases of the junction left unmatched. The CDR3 is made up of 14 amino acids. CDR3 amino acids: CASSSPGGSNEQYF. CDR3 bases: TGTGCCAGCAGCTCCCCGGGGGGGTCCAATGAGCAGTACTTC.

This clonotype occurred many times. The gene calls are TRBV30 and TRBJ2-5, with no clear D. The germline CDR1 and CDR2 sequences are GTSNPN and SVGIG (reference sequence). V gave up 2 bases and J gave up 1 base, with 8 bases separating them. This CDR3 is 13 amino acids long. CDR3 sequence reads: CAWSFQVQETQYF. For the CDR3, the DNA is TGTGCCTGGAGTTTTCAGGTCCAAGAGACCCAGTACTTC.

CDR3 sequence: CASSHLLAGGPETQYF. The CDR3 bases are TGTGCCAGCAGTCACCTACTAGCGGGGGGGCCGGAGACCCAGTACTTC. The chain recombines TRBV28 with TRBJ2-5; 13 nucleotides line up with TRBD2. Per germline, CDR1 MDHEN and CDR2 SYDVKM. The trim removed 5 bases at V and 5 bases at J, leaving 8 bases unmatched. The CDR3 loop spans 16 amino acids.

This clonotype has ten or more counts. V usage is TRBV11-1 and J usage is TRBJ1-1, with D unresolved. Trimming shortened V by 1 base and J by 3 bases, and 15 bases separated the two germline ends. The germline gives CDR1 SGHAT, CDR2 FQDESV (reference sequence). CDR3 length equals 16 residues. The CDR3 spells CASSLVGGTRDTEAFF. The CDR3 nucleotides are TGTGCCAGCAGCTTAGTGGGCGGAACCAGAGACACTGAAGCTTTCTTT.

This chain connects TRBV5-6 to TRBJ1-1; D remains ambiguous. V shed 4 bases and J shed 10 bases, with 20 bases lying between them. The germline CDR1 and CDR2 sequences are SGHDT and YYEEEE. The CDR3 is 14 amino acids. CDR3 sequence reads: CASSRQFGEIRAFF. The CDR3 DNA is TGTGCCAGCAGCCGGCAGTTTGGGGAAATCCGAGCTTTCTTT.

V and J are TRBV11-3 and TRBJ2-2; D might be TRBD2 (5 bases). Trimming cost V 0 bases and J 7 bases, with 21 bases left between them. Germline assignment: CDR1 SGHNT and CDR2 YENEEA. This CDR3 region has 18 residues. The CDR3 loop is CASSLEGRQEGGGGELFF. CDR3 DNA: TGTGCCAGCAGCTTAGAAGGTCGGCAAGAAGGAGGCGGCGGGGAGCTGTTTTTT.

This clonotype has more than one count but fewer than ten. V gene TRBV5-5 combines with J gene TRBJ2-1; 10 bases are a match to TRBD1. The V gene's germline CDR1 is SGHKS and CDR2 YYEKEE (reference sequence). J lost 13 bases, V lost 4 bases, and 14 bases had no gene match. The CDR3 covers 15 residues. The CDR3 DNA is TGTGCCAGCAGCACGGATCTCGGGACAGGGGATCAACAGTTCTTC. Protein sequence: CASSTDLGTGDQQFF.

This clonotype has at least ten counts. The chain combines TRBV4-1 with TRBJ2-7; tentative D call: TRBD2 (5 bases). The CDR3 covers 15 residues. Trimming shortened V by 0 bases and J by 3 bases, and 12 bases separated the two germline ends. Germline CDR1 MGHRA, CDR2 YSYEKL. This CDR3 is CASSQEPTTSYEQYF. Written as DNA, the CDR3 is TGCGCCAGCAGCCAAGAACCGACTACTAGCTACGAGCAGTACTTC.

This clonotype has ten or more counts. The V and J genes are TRBV20-1 and TRBJ2-5; 13 positions match TRBD2. Per germline, CDR1 DFQATT and CDR2 SNEGSKA (reference sequence). With V trimmed by 5 bases and J by 5 bases, 11 bases remained unmatched. This CDR3 is 16 amino acids long. The CDR3 nucleotides are TGCAGTGCTCTGACTAGCGGGAGGCCGGTACTGGAGACCCAGTACTTC. Translating gives CSALTSGRPVLETQYF.

A note on this clonotype: Given a far larger clone just one base away, this is likely a sequencing read error. The chain employs TRBV6-2 or TRBV6-3 and TRBJ1-5; no firm D call. The CDR3 consists of 13 residues. V lost 6 bases and J 2 bases, leaving 8 bases between the germline ends. Germline values: CDR1 MNHEY, CDR2 SVGEGT. The CDR3 spells CASRGDGNQPQHF. DNA of the CDR3: TGTGCCAGCAGGGGAGACGGCAATCAGCCCCAGCATTTT.

This clonotype was detected ten times or more. The chain carries TRBV19 and TRBJ1-2; weak D call: TRBD1 (6 bases). Trimming took off 7 bases at V and 0 bases at J, with 33 bases between the two ends. CDR3 length equals 21 residues. The germline V gene has CDR1 LNHDA and CDR2 SQIVND (reference sequence). CDR3: CASIGGGAKGADTKSNYGYTF. In DNA form, the CDR3 reads TGTGCCAGTATCGGCGGGGGCGCGAAGGGCGCTGACACGAAATCTAACTATGGCTACACCTTC.

Remarks on this clonotype: This likely traces to a read error, being one base from a far larger clone. The chain recombines TRBV27 with TRBJ2-1; D might be TRBD1 (6 bases). CDR1 is MNHEY, CDR2 SMNVEV, per germline (reference sequence). The CDR3 has 15 amino acids. V was trimmed by 5 bases and J by 13 bases, leaving 24 bases between them. The CDR3 DNA sequence: TGTGCCAGCAGTACCGCCCAGGGGTTGTCGGAGACCCAGTTCTTC. Translation gives CASSTAQGLSETQFF.

Many counts were recorded for this clonotype. The chain combines TRBV30 with TRBJ1-1, with D unclear. The CDR3 totals 15 residues. Trimming shortened V by 0 bases and J by 6 bases, and 17 bases separated the two germline ends. Germline V CDR1 and CDR2: GTSNPN, SVGIG (reference sequence). The CDR3 DNA is TGTGCCTGGAGTGTACTTTGGGCCGGAAAGCCTGAAGCTTTCTTT. Translation gives CAWSVLWAGKPEAFF.